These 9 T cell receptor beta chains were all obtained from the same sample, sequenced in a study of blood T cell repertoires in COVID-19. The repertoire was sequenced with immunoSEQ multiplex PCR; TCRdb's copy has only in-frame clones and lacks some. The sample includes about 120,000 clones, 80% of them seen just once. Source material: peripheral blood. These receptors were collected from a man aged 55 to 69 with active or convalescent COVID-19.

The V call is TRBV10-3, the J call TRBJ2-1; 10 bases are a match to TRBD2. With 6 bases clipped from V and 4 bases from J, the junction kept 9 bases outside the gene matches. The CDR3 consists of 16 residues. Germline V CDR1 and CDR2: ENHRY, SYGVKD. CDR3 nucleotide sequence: TGTGCCATCAGGACCCTCATAGCGGGAGGTTACAATGAGCAGTTCTTC. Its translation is CAIRTLIAGGYNEQFF.

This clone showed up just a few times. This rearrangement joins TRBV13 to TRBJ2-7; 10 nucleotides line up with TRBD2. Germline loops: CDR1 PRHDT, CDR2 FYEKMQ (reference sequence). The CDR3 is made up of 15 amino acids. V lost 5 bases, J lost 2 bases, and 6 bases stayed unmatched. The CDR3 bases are TGTGCCAGCAGCCCATCCCTAGCGGGAGCCTACGAGCAGTACTTC. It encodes CASSPSLAGAYEQYF.

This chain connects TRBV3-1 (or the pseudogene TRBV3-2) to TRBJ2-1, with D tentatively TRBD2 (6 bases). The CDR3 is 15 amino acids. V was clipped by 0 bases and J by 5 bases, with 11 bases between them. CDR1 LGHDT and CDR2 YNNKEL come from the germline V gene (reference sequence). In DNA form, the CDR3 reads TGTGCCAGCAGCCAAGATCGTGGGAGGAACAATGAGCAGTTCTTC. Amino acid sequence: CASSQDRGRNNEQFF.

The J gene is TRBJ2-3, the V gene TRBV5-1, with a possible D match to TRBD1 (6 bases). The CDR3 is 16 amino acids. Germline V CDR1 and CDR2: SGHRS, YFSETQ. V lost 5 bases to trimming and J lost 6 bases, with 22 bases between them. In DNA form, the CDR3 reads TGCGCCAGCAGAAAAGGGGTGTCACAGGGCCAGGATACGCAGTATTTT. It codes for CASRKGVSQGQDTQYF.

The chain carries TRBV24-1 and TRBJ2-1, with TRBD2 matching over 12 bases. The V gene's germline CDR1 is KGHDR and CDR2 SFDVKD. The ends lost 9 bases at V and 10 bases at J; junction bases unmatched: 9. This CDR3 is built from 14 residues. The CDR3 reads CATGGLAGLQEQFF. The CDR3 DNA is TGTGCCACCGGAGGACTAGCGGGACTACAGGAGCAGTTCTTC.

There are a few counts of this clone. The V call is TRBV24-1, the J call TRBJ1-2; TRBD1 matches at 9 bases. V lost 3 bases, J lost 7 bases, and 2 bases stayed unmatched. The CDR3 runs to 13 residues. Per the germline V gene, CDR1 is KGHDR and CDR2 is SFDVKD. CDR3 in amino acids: CATSDDRGTGYTF. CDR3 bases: TGTGCCACCAGTGATGACAGGGGGACTGGCTACACCTTC.

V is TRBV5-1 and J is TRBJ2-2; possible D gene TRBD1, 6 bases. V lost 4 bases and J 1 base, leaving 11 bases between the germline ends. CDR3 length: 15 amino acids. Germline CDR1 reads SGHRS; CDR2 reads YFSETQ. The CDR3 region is CASSPQTGNTGELFF. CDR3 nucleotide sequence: TGCGCCAGCAGCCCCCAGACAGGGAACACCGGGGAGCTGTTTTTT.

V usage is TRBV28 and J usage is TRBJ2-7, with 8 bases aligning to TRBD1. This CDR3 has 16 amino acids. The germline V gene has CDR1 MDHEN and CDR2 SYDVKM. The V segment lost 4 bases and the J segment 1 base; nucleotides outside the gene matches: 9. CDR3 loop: CASSSYAGTGSYEQYF. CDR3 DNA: TGTGCCAGCAGTTCTTACGCCGGGACAGGTTCCTACGAGCAGTACTTC.

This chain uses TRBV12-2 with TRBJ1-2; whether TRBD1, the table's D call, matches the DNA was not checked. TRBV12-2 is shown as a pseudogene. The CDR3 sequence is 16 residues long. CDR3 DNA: TGTGCAAGTCGCTCCGCCAGGGGGGCCCCAATGGAGGGCTACACCTTC. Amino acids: CASRSARGAPMEGYTF.